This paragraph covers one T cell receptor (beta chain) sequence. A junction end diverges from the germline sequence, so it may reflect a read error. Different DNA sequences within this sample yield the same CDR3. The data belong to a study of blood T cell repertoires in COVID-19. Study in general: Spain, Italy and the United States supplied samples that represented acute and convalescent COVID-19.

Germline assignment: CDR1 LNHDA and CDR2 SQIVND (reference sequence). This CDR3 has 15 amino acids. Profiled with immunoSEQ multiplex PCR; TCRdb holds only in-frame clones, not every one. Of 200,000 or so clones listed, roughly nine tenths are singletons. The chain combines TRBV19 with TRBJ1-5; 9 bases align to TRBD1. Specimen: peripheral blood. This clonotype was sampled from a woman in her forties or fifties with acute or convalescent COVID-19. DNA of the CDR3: TGTGCCAGTAGTTATCGGACAGGGGTCAATCAGCCTCAGCATTTT. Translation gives CASSYRTGVNQPQHF.